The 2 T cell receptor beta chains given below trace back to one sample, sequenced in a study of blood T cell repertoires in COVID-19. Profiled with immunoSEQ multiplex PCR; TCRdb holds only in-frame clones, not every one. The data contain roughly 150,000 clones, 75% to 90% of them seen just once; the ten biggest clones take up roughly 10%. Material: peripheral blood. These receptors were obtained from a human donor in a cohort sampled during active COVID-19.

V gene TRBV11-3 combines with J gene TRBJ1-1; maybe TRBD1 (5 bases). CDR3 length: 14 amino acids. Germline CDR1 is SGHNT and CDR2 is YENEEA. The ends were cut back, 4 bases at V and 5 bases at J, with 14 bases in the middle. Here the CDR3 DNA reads TGTGCCAGCAGCTCAGGGAGAGGAGGGACTGAAGCTTTCTTT. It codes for CASSSGRGGTEAFF.

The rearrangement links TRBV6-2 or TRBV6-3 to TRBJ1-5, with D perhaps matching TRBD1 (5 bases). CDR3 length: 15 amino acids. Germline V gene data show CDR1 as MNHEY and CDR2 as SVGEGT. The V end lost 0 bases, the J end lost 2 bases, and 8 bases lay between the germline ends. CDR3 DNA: TGTGCCAGCAGTTACTCCTCCAGGGGCAATCAGCCCCAGCATTTT. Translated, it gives CASSYSSRGNQPQHF.